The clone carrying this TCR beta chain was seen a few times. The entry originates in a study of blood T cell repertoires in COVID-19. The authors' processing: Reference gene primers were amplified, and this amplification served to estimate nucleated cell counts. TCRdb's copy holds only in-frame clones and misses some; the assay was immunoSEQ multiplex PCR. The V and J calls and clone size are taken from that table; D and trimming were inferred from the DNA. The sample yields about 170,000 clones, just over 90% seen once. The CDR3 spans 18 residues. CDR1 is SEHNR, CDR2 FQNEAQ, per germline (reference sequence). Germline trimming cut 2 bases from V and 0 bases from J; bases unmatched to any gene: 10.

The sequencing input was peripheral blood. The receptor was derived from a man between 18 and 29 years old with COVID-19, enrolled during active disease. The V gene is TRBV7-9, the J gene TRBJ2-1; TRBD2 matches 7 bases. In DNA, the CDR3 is TGTGCCAGCAGCTTAAGGGGACTAAACTTTAACTCCTACAATGAGCAGTTCTTC. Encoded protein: CASSLRGLNFNSYNEQFF.